This TCR beta chain is from a study of blood T cell repertoires in COVID-19 (dated by TCRdb to 2019 to 2021). General notes on the study: The collaborator samples originated in the United States, Italy and Spain and spanned the acute and convalescent phases of COVID-19. The prospective study material was composed of cDNA or gDNA derived from T cells, B-cell-depleted T cells, or PBMCs. The dataset comprised deeply sampled blood TCRbeta repertoires from subjects exposed to, actively infected with, or recovered from COVID-19. The repertoires were released in a freely available public database meant as a resource for research on the immune response to SARS-CoV-2. Samples were obtained from the ongoing ImmuneRACE study (first 160 participants) and from about 1,300 subjects provided by 6 global collaborators. A de-identified subject ID, COVID-19 status, age in years and sex were almost always included in the sample metadata. Where HLA class I and class II types were available, the types were taken from metadata supplied by the sample provider, not from assay-based typing. Study-level results and caveats: Clinical and demographic metadata were provided uncurated, with the amount varying by source and participant.

The immunoSEQ Assay, a bias-controlled multiplex PCR, was used to amplify TCRbeta CDR3 regions from genomic DNA. The source study handled its data this way. The number of nucleated cells in each sample was estimated from the amplification of reference gene primers within the assay. To quantify the absolute abundance of each unique TCRbeta CDR3 rearrangement, sequence reads were collapsed and filtered. For each sample, productive Simpson clonality was calculated as the square root of Simpson's diversity index over productive rearrangements. TCRdb stores this immuneACCESS table with in-frame sequences only. Part of the clones is absent; in the studies checked, under half of the shortfall reflects unresolved V genes, and no reason is known for the rest. D and trimming were read from the DNA, whereas the V and J calls and clone size are those reported in that table. Present in this sample are some 130,000 clones, about 76% of which were seen just once. The ten largest clones take up roughly 20% of the sample.

Turning to this clone: Its specific antigen is unknown. Qualities for individual bases were not recorded, and no much larger clone is one base off.

Collaborating institutions collected whole blood in K2EDTA tubes following their own protocols. For TCRbeta analysis, collaborators shipped samples as frozen whole blood, isolated PBMCs, or DNA extracted from either of those sample types. V drops 0 bases and J drops 4 bases, leaving 6 bases in between. CDR1 and CDR2 are read off the germline V gene as LGHNA and YSLEER. The CDR3 spans 14 residues, from the cysteine through the phenylalanine. Of the read, only the CDR3 DNA is kept; its 42 bases are in frame from base 1. The V and J segments used are TRBV4-3 and TRBJ2-2, with TRBD1 as a weak D call on 5 bases. The TCR sequence derives from a man at least 80 years old with acute or convalescent COVID-19. The source material was peripheral blood. The nucleotide sequence reads TGCGCCAGCAGCCAAGAAGGGGCCACCGGGGAGCTGTTTTTT. Translated, this is CASSQEGATGELFF.